Presented here are 4 T cell receptor beta chains from one specimen sequenced in a study of cytomegalovirus exposure and HLA in healthy donors. PCR was performed using 60 Vbeta and 13 Jbeta primers. Measured with immunoSEQ multiplex PCR; TCRdb has only the in-frame clones, and not every one. The table has over 150,000 clones, more than 75% seen once. Specimen: PBMCs. The source is a girl aged 5-17 years in good health and CMV-seropositive.

The chain couples TRBV19 to TRBJ2-7, with D tentatively TRBD2 (5 bases). Trimming pared 9 bases from V and 3 bases from J, leaving 15 bases between. Looked up from germline, CDR1 is LNHDA and CDR2 is SQIVND (reference sequence). This CDR3 is built from 13 residues. CDR3 DNA sequence: TGTGCCAGCCACCCCGGCGGAGGCTACGAGCAGTACTTC. Translating gives CASHPGGGYEQYF.

The chain is built from TRBV4-3 and TRBJ1-2; 7 bases align to TRBD1. Trimming took 1 base from V and 3 from J; bases not matched to a gene: 8. CDR1 is LGHNA and CDR2 is YSLEER in the germline V gene. CDR3 length equals 16 residues. CDR3 residues: CASSQGRQGFDYGYTF. The CDR3 DNA reads TGCGCCAGCAGCCAAGGGAGACAGGGCTTCGACTATGGCTACACCTTC.

The chain combines TRBV7-8 with TRBJ2-2; possibly TRBD1 for D (6 bases). Trimming shortened V by 1 base and J by 2 bases, and 17 bases separated the two germline ends. The CDR3 spans 18 residues. Germline CDR1 SGHVS, CDR2 FQNEAQ. DNA of the CDR3: TGTGCCAGCAGCTTAGTGTGGGCAGAAGGGACAAACACCGGGGAGCTGTTTTTT. It codes for CASSLVWAEGTNTGELFF.

J is TRBJ1-5 and V is TRBV9; 8 nucleotides match TRBD1. The CDR3 has 15 residues. V shed 0 bases, J shed 4 bases, and the junction held 3 bases outside the gene matches. CDR1 and CDR2 (germline): SGDLS, YYNGEE. The CDR3 loop is CASSVGTGGNQPQHF. The CDR3 DNA follows: TGTGCCAGCAGCGTAGGAACAGGGGGAAATCAGCCCCAGCATTTT.